This T cell receptor beta chain stems from a study of shared clonotypes between healthy human individuals. The study, taken as a whole, reports: Richness estimates generally favored naive over memory subsets.

Germline CDR1 and CDR2: LGHNA and YSLEER. The CDR3 runs 16 residues. Sequencing used immunoSEQ multiplex PCR; TCRdb keeps in-frame clones, though not all of them. The sample includes about 2,500,000 clones, 85% to 95% of them seen just once. About this clone itself: Its antigen is undetermined.

The genes are TRBV4-3 and TRBJ2-5; D gene uncertain. The last part of the DNA fits TRBJ2-7 better; the J call may be wrong. This TCR was sampled from a man aged 18 to 35 in good health. Material: naive CD4+ T cells sorted from blood. Noted subset: CD45RA+ positively selected. CDR3 nucleotides: TGCGCCAGCAGCCAAGCCCTCGCAGGTTCGACGGGCGAGCAGTACTTC. Translating it yields CASSQALAGSTGEQYF.